This T cell receptor (beta chain) was found in a study of siplizumab effects on memory and regulatory T cells. Details on this clone: Its specificity is not known.

This CDR3 is 14 amino acids long. Germline V gives CDR1 KGHSH, CDR2 LQKENI. V dropped 4 bases and J dropped 7; count of bases not matched to a gene: 7. Approximately 98,000 TCR templates per sample were assayed. The protocol was immunoSEQ multiplex PCR, while the TCRdb copy is restricted to in-frame clones and leaves out a portion. The sample has about 97,000 clones; about nine tenths are singletons. Study results and limitations: Where siplizumab was present, mappable alloreactive CD4+ clones averaged around 69% Treg-derived, compared with 25% to 30% in controls.

The V call is TRBV18, the J call TRBJ1-5; 7 positions match TRBD1. Sequencing was done on a sample of non-Treg CD4+ T cells sorted from blood. This clonotype originated in a human donor in good health. The CDR3: CASSRTGVGQPQHF. The CDR3 nucleotides are TGTGCCAGCTCACGTACAGGGGTAGGACAGCCCCAGCATTTT. The full variable domain, with the rest looked up from reference TRBV18 and TRBJ1-5, is NAGVMQNPRHLVRRRGQEARLRCSPMKGHSHVYWYRQLPEEGLKFMVYLQKENIIDESGMPKERFSAEFPKEGPSILRIQQVVRGDSAAYFCASSRTGVGQPQHFGDGTRLSIL.